Shown below are 14 T cell receptor beta chains from a single sample sequenced in a study of blood T cell repertoires in COVID-19. Repertoires were generated with immunoSEQ multiplex PCR, while TCRdb's copy carries only in-frame clones and drops some. The sample has about 250,000 clones; roughly 80% are singletons. The specimen was peripheral blood. These receptor sequences come from an elderly woman with acute or convalescent COVID-19.

The chain couples TRBV19 to TRBJ1-4; 10 nucleotides match TRBD1. The trim removed 4 bases at V and 0 bases at J, leaving 14 bases unmatched. The CDR3 consists of 20 residues. Germline V gene data show CDR1 as LNHDA and CDR2 as SQIVND (reference sequence). CDR3 DNA sequence: TGTGCCAGTAGTACGGGACAGGGGATTCTCGGGGAGGCAACTAATGAAAAACTGTTTTTT. It specifies CASSTGQGILGEATNEKLFF.

V gene TRBV9 combines with J gene TRBJ2-5; 8 bases are shared with TRBD2. Germline values: CDR1 SGDLS, CDR2 YYNGEE. The CDR3 is 17 residues long. With V trimmed by 0 bases and J by 1 base, 8 bases remained unmatched. The chain's CDR3 is CASSVAGGGRSQETQYF. The CDR3 DNA sequence: TGTGCCAGCAGCGTAGCTGGTGGCGGGAGGTCCCAAGAGACCCAGTACTTC.

The chain employs TRBV5-1 and TRBJ1-4; unclear D gene. Germline V gene lookup returns CDR1 SGHRS and CDR2 YFSETQ. This CDR3 is built from 13 residues. Trimming left V 4 bases short and J 4 bases short, with 8 bases between. The CDR3 nucleotides are TGCGCCAGCAGCAGGGAGGTTAATGAAAAACTGTTTTTT. It translates to CASSREVNEKLFF.

The chain links TRBV6-5 to TRBJ1-2; TRBD1 aligns across 7 bases. V lost 6 bases and J lost 4; bases outside the gene matches: 5. Looked up from germline, CDR1 is MNHEY and CDR2 is SVGAGI. The CDR3 spans 13 residues. This CDR3 reads CASSDRVSYGYTF. In DNA, the CDR3 is TGTGCCAGCAGCGACAGGGTCAGCTATGGCTACACCTTC.

This chain connects TRBV6-5 to TRBJ1-3; no clear D. CDR1 MNHEY and CDR2 SVGAGI come from the germline V gene. V was trimmed by 6 bases and J by 0 bases, leaving 6 bases between them. The CDR3 spans 13 residues. CDR3 region: CASRQLSGNTIYF. The CDR3 nucleotides are TGTGCCAGCAGGCAACTCTCTGGAAACACCATATATTTT.

The chain employs TRBV28 and TRBJ1-5, with TRBD1 matching over 9 bases. Losses at the gene ends were 2 bases for V and 6 bases for J; bases not matched to a gene: 8. The CDR3 spans 16 residues. Germline V gene data show CDR1 as MDHEN and CDR2 as SYDVKM. The CDR3 loop reads CASSLPLQGASQPQHF. CDR3 in DNA: TGTGCCAGCAGTTTACCACTACAGGGGGCTTCTCAGCCCCAGCATTTT. Complete variable domain (other parts from reference TRBV28 and TRBJ1-5): DVKVTQSSRYLVKRTGEKVFLECVQDMDHENMFWYRQDPGLGLRLIYFSYDVKMKEKGDIPEGYSVSREKKERFSLILESASTNQTSMYLCASSLPLQGASQPQHFGDGTRLSIL.

This chain uses TRBV3-1 (or the pseudogene TRBV3-2) with TRBJ1-4; perhaps TRBD1 as D (6 bases). V was cut by 4 bases and J by 0 bases, with 12 bases left in between. The CDR3 consists of 16 residues. CDR1 and CDR2 from the germline V gene are LGHDT and YNNKEL (reference sequence). Written as DNA, the CDR3 is TGTGCCAGCAGCCCAACCTGGACAGCAACTAATGAAAAACTGTTTTTT. Residues: CASSPTWTATNEKLFF.

The chain is built from TRBV15 and TRBJ2-7; 8 bases align to TRBD1. The length of the CDR3 is 14 residues. CDR1 and CDR2 (germline): LNHNV, YYDKDF (reference sequence). The V gene end was trimmed by 5 bases and the J gene end by 7 bases; junction bases not matched to a gene: 10. CDR3 nucleotides: TGTGCCACCAGCCAGGGGACAGGAGGGTGGGAGCAGTACTTC. Protein: CATSQGTGGWEQYF.

This chain joins TRBV5-1 and TRBJ1-6; D uncertain. V lost 4 bases to trimming and J lost 0 bases, with 17 bases between them. The CDR3 totals 18 residues. CDR1 and CDR2 from the germline V gene are SGHRS and YFSETQ. The CDR3 protein is CASSDKTTASSYNSPLHF. The DNA of the CDR3 is TGCGCCAGCAGCGATAAGACTACAGCGAGCTCCTATAATTCACCCCTCCACTTT.

The rearrangement joins TRBV3-1 (or the pseudogene TRBV3-2) to TRBJ2-7; TRBD2 matches at 14 bases. The CDR3 covers 16 residues. V shed 1 base and J 3 bases; nucleotides not matched to a gene: 2. Germline CDR1 reads LGHDT; CDR2 reads YNNKEL (reference sequence). This CDR3 is CASSQVGTSGSYEQYF. The CDR3 DNA is TGTGCCAGCAGCCAAGTGGGGACTAGCGGGAGCTACGAGCAGTACTTC.

The chain recombines TRBV11-3 with TRBJ2-5; 11 bases align to TRBD1. Germline-derived CDR1 and CDR2 are SGHNT and YENEEA. V lost 3 bases, J lost 0 bases, and 6 bases stayed unmatched. The CDR3 has 17 residues. This chain's CDR3 is CASSFRRTGGDQETQYF. The DNA of the CDR3 is TGTGCCAGCAGCTTTCGACGGACAGGGGGCGACCAAGAGACCCAGTACTTC.

The rearrangement uses TRBV7-8 and TRBJ2-3, with TRBD2 matching 11 bases. V lost 2 bases to trimming and J lost 1 base; unmatched junction nucleotides: 2. The CDR3 extends over 16 amino acids. Per germline, CDR1 SGHVS and CDR2 FQNEAQ. CDR3 region: CASSLIAGGRTDTQYF. The CDR3 DNA reads TGTGCCAGCAGCTTAATAGCGGGGGGGCGCACAGATACGCAGTATTTT.

V gene TRBV4-1 combines with J gene TRBJ1-5; tentatively, D is TRBD1 (5 bases). Per germline, CDR1 MGHRA and CDR2 YSYEKL. Trimming left V 0 bases short and J 7 bases short, with 13 bases between. This CDR3 is built from 15 residues. As DNA, the CDR3 is TGCGCCAGCAGCCAAGAAGGCCAGGGAGGCCAGCCCCAGCATTTT. Translated, it gives CASSQEGQGGQPQHF.

The chain recombines TRBV2 with TRBJ2-5; the match to TRBD2 covers 9 bases. V lost 5 bases and J lost 7; bases outside the gene matches: 8. Germline loops: CDR1 SNHLY, CDR2 FYNNEI. This CDR3 comprises 14 residues. CDR3 loop: CASSPLAGAGTQYF. The CDR3 region has the DNA TGTGCCAGCAGTCCTTTAGCGGGGGCGGGGACCCAGTACTTC. The whole variable domain, remainder taken from reference TRBV2 and TRBJ2-5, is EPEVTQTPSHQVTQMGQEVILRCVPISNHLYFYWYRQILGQKVEFLVSFYNNEISEKSEIFDDQFSVERPDGSNFTLKIRSTKLEDSAMYFCASSPLAGAGTQYFGPGTRLLVL.